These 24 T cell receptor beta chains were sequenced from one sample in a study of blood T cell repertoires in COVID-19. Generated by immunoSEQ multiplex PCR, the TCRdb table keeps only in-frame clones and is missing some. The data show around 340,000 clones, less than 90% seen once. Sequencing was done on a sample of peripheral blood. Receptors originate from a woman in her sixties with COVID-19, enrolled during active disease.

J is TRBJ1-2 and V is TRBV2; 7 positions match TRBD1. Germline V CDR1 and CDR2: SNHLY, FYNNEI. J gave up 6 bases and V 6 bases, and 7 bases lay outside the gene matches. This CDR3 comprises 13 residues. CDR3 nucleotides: TGTGCCAGCAGAGAACGACAGGGTAATGGCTACACCTTC. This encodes CASRERQGNGYTF.

In DNA form, the CDR3 reads TGTGCCAGCAGCCCCCCGGACAGGGGACTGTCTGGGGCCAACGTCCTGACTTTC. This encodes CASSPPDRGLSGANVLTF. The chain combines TRBV7-9 with TRBJ2-6, with 9 bases aligning to TRBD1. This CDR3 is built from 18 residues. Germline CDR1 is SEHNR and CDR2 is FQNEAQ (reference sequence). Unmatched junction bases numbered 9, after V lost 5 bases and J lost 1 base.

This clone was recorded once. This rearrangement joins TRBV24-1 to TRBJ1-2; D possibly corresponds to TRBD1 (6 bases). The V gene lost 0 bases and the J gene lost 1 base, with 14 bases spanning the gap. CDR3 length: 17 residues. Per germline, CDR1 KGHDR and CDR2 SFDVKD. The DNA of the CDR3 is TGTGCCACCAGTGATTTGCAAGGGGGTCCAGTTAACTATGGCTACACCTTC. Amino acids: CATSDLQGGPVNYGYTF.

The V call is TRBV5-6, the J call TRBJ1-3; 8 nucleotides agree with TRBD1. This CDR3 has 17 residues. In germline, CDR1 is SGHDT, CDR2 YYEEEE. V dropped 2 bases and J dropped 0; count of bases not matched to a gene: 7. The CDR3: CASSFPGQVVSGNTIYF. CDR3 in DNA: TGTGCCAGCAGCTTTCCGGGACAGGTGGTCTCTGGAAACACCATATATTTT.

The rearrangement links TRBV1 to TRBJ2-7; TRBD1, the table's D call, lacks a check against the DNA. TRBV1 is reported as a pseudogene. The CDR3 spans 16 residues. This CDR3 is CTSSPQQGGNSYEQYF. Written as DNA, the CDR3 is TGCACCAGCAGCCCCCAACAGGGGGGGAATTCCTACGAGCAGTACTTC.

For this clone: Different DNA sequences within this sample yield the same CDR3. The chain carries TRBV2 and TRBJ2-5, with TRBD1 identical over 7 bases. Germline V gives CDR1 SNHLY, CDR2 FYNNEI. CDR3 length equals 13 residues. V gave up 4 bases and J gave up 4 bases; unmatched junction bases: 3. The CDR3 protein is CASSGSGGETQYF. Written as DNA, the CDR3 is TGTGCCAGCAGTGGGTCAGGGGGAGAGACCCAGTACTTC.

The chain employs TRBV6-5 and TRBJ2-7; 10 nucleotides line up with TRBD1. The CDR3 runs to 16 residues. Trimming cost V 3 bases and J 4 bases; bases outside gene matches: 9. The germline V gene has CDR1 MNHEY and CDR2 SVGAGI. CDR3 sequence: CASSYSGQGILYEQYF. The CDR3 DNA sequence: TGTGCCAGCAGTTATTCGGGACAGGGGATCCTATACGAGCAGTACTTC.

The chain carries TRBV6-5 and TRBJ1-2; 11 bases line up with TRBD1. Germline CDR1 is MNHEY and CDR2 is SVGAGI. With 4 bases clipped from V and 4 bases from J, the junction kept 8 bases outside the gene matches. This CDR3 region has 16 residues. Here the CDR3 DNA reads TGTGCCAGCAGTTTTGGGACAGGGGGTCTTGCCTATGGCTACACCTTC. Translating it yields CASSFGTGGLAYGYTF.

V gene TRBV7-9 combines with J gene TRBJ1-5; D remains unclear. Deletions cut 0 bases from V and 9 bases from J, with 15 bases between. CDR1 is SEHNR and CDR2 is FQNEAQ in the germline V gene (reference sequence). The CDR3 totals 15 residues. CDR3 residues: CASSLASGPLAPQHF. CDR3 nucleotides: TGTGCCAGCAGCTTAGCGAGCGGACCCTTGGCGCCCCAGCATTTT. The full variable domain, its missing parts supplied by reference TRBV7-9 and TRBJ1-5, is DTGVSQNPRHKITKRGQNVTFRCDPISEHNRLYWYRQTLGQGPEFLTYFQNEAQLEKSRLLSDRFSAERPKGSFSTLEIQRTEQGDSAMYLCASSLASGPLAPQHFGDGTRLSIL.

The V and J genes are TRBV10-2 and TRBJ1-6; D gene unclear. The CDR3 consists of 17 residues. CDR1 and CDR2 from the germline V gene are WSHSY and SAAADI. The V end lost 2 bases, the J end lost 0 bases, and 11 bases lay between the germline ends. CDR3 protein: CASSEQEVSSYNSPLHF. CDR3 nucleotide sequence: TGCGCCAGCAGTGAGCAGGAAGTGAGCTCCTATAATTCACCCCTCCACTTT.

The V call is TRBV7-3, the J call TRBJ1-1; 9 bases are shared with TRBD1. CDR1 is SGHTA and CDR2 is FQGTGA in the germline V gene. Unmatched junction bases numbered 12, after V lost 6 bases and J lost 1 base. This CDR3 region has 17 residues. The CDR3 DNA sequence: TGTGCCAGCAGACCGAATAACAGGGGGCTGAAGAACACTGAAGCTTTCTTT. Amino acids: CASRPNNRGLKNTEAFF. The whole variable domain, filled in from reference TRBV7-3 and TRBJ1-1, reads GAGVSQTPSNKVTEKGKYVELRCDPISGHTALYWYRQSLGQGPEFLIYFQGTGAADDSGLPNDRFFAVRPEGSVSTLKIQRTERGDSAVYLCASRPNNRGLKNTEAFFGQGTRLTVV.

The CDR3 sequence is CASSLDRVLSYEQYF. The CDR3 bases are TGTGCCAGCAGCTTAGACAGGGTCCTATCCTACGAGCAGTACTTC. The chain couples TRBV7-2 to TRBJ2-7; tentative D call: TRBD1 (6 bases). Germline V gene lookup returns CDR1 SGHTA and CDR2 FQGNSA. The CDR3 totals 15 residues. V was shortened by 1 base and J by 1 base, with 11 bases between the two germline ends.

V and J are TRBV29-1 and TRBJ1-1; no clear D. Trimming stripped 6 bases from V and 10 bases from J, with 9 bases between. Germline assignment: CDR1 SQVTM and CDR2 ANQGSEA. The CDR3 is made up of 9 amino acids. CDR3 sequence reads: CSVGEVAFF. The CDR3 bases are TGCAGCGTGGGAGAGGTAGCTTTCTTT.

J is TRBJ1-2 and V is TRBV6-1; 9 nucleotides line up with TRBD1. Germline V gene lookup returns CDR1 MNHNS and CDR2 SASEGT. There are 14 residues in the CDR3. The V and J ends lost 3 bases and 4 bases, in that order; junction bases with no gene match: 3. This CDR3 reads CASSDPGQGYGYTF. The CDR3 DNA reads TGTGCCAGCAGTGACCCGGGACAGGGCTATGGCTACACCTTC.

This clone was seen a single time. CDR3 sequence: CASSAFRIYRGATGYTF. The CDR3 region has the DNA TGTGCCAGCAGCGCATTTCGGATCTACAGGGGCGCAACCGGCTACACCTTC. This chain connects TRBV5-8 to TRBJ1-2; TRBD1 aligns across 7 bases. Unmatched junction bases numbered 20, after V lost 4 bases and J lost 8 bases. From germline, CDR1 is SGHTS and CDR2 YDEGEE. The CDR3 spans 17 residues.

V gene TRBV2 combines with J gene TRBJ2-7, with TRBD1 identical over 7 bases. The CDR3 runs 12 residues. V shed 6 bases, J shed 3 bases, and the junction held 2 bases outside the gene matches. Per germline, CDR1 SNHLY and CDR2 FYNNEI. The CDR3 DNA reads TGTGCCAGCAGCAGACAGGGCTACGAGCAGTACTTC. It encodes CASSRQGYEQYF.

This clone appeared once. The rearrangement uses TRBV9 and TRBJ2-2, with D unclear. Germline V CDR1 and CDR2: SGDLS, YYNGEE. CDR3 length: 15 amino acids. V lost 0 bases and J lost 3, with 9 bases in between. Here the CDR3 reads CASSVGLAHTGELFF. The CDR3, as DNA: TGTGCCAGCAGCGTAGGACTCGCCCACACCGGGGAGCTGTTTTTT.

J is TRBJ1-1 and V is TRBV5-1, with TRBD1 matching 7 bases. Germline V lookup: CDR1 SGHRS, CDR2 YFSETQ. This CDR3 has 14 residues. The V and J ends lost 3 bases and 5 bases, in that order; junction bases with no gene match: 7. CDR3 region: CASSSNDRETEAFF. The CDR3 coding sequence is TGCGCCAGCAGCTCTAACGACAGGGAGACTGAAGCTTTCTTT.

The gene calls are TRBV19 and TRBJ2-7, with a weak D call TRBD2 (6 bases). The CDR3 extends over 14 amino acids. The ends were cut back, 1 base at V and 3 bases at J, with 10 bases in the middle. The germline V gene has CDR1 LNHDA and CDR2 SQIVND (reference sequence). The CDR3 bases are TGTGCCAGTAGTATAGTTGGGGGGAGCTACGAGCAGTACTTC. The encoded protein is CASSIVGGSYEQYF. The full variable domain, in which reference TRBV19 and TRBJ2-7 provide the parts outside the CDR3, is DGGITQSPKYLFRKEGQNVTLSCEQNLNHDAMYWYRQDPGQGLRLIYYSQIVNDFQKGDIAEGYSVSREKKESFPLTVTSAQKNPTAFYLCASSIVGGSYEQYFGPGTRLTVT.

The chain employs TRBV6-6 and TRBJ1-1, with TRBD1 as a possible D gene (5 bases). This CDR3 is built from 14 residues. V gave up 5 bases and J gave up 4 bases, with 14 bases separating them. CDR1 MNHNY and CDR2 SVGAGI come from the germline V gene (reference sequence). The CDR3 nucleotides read TGTGCCAGCAGTAGGGGCGGGGTAGGCACTGAAGCTTTCTTT. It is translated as CASSRGGVGTEAFF.

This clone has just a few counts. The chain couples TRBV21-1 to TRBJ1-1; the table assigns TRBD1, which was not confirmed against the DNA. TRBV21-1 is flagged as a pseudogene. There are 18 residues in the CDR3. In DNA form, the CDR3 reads TGTGCCAGCAGCTCTAGGGAAAGCAGGGGGCTCGAGGACACTGAAGCTTTCTTT. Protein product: CASSSRESRGLEDTEAFF.

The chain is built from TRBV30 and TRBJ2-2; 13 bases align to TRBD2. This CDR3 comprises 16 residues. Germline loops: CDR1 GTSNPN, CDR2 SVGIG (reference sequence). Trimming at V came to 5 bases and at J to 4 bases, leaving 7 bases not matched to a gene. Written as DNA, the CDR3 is TGTGCCTGGGGACTAGCGGGGGACCCGCTCACCGGGGAGCTGTTTTTT. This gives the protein CAWGLAGDPLTGELFF.

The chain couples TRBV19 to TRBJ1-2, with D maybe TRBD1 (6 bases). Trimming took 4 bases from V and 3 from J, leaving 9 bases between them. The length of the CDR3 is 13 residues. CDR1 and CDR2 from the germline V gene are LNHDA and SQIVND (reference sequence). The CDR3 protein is CASSTPGDYGYTF. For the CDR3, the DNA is TGTGCCAGTAGTACCCCAGGGGACTATGGCTACACCTTC.

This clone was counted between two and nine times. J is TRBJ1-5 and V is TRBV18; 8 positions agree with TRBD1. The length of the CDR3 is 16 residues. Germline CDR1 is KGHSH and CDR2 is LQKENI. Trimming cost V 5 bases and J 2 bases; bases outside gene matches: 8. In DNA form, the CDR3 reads TGTGCCAGCTCATCAAACAGGGGGGGCGGCAATCAGCCCCAGCATTTT. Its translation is CASSSNRGGGNQPQHF.